These T cell receptor beta chains were read from a single sample in a study of beta chain features in type 1 diabetes. Only in-frame clones appear in the TCRdb table, and some are missing; sequencing was by immunoSEQ multiplex PCR. There are hundreds of thousands of clones in the sample; about 14% occur only once, and roughly 0.04% lies in the top ten. Sample: naive CD4+ T cells from blood. Receptors originate from a man aged 18 to 30 with type 1 diabetes. CDR3s include the opening cysteine and the closing phenylalanine or tryptophan. Each record gives: J gene, CDR3 length, clone size, D gene, V gene, CDR3 protein, CDR3 DNA. The D gene is left open where the match is weak. Some rows mark clone size as missing; the rest say once, few, many or name a class of expanded clone.

>TRBJ2-4|15|few|.|TRBV7-8
CASSLSAGAKNIQYF
TGTGCCAGCAGCTTAAGTGCGGGAGCCAAAAACATTCAGTACTTC
>TRBJ1-5|13|few|TRBD1|TRBV5-4
CASSPGGGQPQHF
TGTGCCAGCAGCCCAGGGGGGGGTCAGCCCCAGCATTTT
>TRBJ1-5|13|few|.|TRBV30
CAWSRGRVQPQHF
TGTGCCTGGAGTAGGGGTCGGGTTCAGCCCCAGCATTTT
>TRBJ2-7|13|few|TRBD1|TRBV30
CASDRGLPYEQYF
TGTGCCTCTGACAGGGGGCTTCCCTACGAGCAGTACTTC
>TRBJ2-1|15|.|TRBD2|TRBV27
CASSYKRGGYNEQFF
TGTGCCAGCAGTTATAAGCGGGGGGGTTACAATGAGCAGTTCTTC
>TRBJ1-4|14|.|.|TRBV18
CASSPTSFNEKLFF
TGTGCCAGCTCCCCGACGAGTTTTAATGAAAAACTGTTTTTT
>TRBJ2-1|16|few|TRBD2|TRBV10-1
CASSESASSGSNEQFF
TGCGCCAGCAGTGAGTCAGCGTCTAGCGGGAGTAATGAGCAGTTCTTC
>TRBJ2-1|15|.|.|TRBV7-9
CASSLAGASYNEQFF
TGTGCCAGCAGCTTAGCTGGGGCTAGCTACAATGAGCAGTTCTTC
>TRBJ2-7|15|few|.|TRBV9
CASSVAGTSIYEQYF
TGTGCCAGCAGCGTGGCCGGGACTTCCATCTACGAGCAGTACTTC
>TRBJ2-1|13|few|.|TRBV29-1
CSVDIARNNEQFF
TGCAGCGTTGATATAGCCCGGAATAATGAGCAGTTCTTC
>TRBJ2-1|12|few|.|TRBV11-2
CASSLSSPEQFF
TGTGCCAGCAGCTTAAGTAGCCCTGAGCAGTTCTTC
>TRBJ2-2|15|few|.|TRBV2
CASSENIVGAGELFF
TGTGCCAGCAGTGAAAATATCGTGGGGGCCGGGGAGCTGTTTTTT
>TRBJ1-2|10|.|.|TRBV5-1
CASSPRGYTF
TGCGCCAGCAGCCCGCGGGGCTACACCTTC
>TRBJ1-1|14|.|.|TRBV10-3
CAISVSGDGTEAFF
TGTGCCATCAGTGTTTCAGGGGATGGCACTGAAGCTTTCTTT
>TRBJ2-7|15|.|TRBD2|TRBV18
CASSGTSGRRDEQYF
TGTGCCAGCTCAGGGACTAGCGGGAGAAGGGACGAGCAGTACTTC
>TRBJ2-1|16|few|TRBD2|TRBV2
CASRSNSAGGSNEQFF
TGTGCCAGCAGGAGTAATTCCGCGGGAGGGTCCAATGAGCAGTTCTTC
>TRBJ2-2|16|few|TRBD1|TRBV11-2
CASSPPGQGRTGELFF
TGTGCCAGCAGCCCCCCGGGACAGGGTCGTACCGGGGAGCTGTTTTTT
>TRBJ2-1|15|.|.|TRBV10-2
CASSARQSEGNEQFF
TGCGCCAGCAGTGCTCGACAGAGTGAGGGCAATGAGCAGTTCTTC
>TRBJ2-5|13|few|.|TRBV5-1
CASSSDNQETQYF
TGCGCCAGCAGCTCGGACAACCAAGAGACCCAGTACTTC
>TRBJ1-1|15|.|.|TRBV5-1
CASSLVGGADTEAFF
TGCGCCAGCAGCTTGGTGGGTGGGGCAGACACTGAAGCTTTCTTT
>TRBJ2-7|13|few|.|TRBV5-6
CASSLSAAYEQYF
TGTGCCAGCAGCTTGTCAGCCGCCTACGAGCAGTACTTC
>TRBJ2-1|16|few|TRBD2|TRBV28
CASSPGTSGGQDEQFF
TGTGCCAGCAGTCCCGGGACTAGCGGGGGCCAGGATGAGCAGTTCTTC
>TRBJ2-7|13|few|TRBD1|TRBV11-1
CASSLTGQGEQYF
TGTGCCAGCAGCTTAACCGGACAGGGCGAGCAGTACTTC
>TRBJ2-7|15|.|.|TRBV9
CASSVLQGVAYEQYF
TGTGCCAGCAGCGTATTACAGGGTGTCGCCTACGAGCAGTACTTC
>TRBJ1-5|14|.|.|TRBV5-1
CASSLGRGHQPQHF
TGCGCCAGCAGCTTGGGACGGGGACATCAGCCCCAGCATTTT
>TRBJ2-5|13|.|TRBD1|TRBV6-5
CASGSTGAETQYF
TGTGCCAGCGGGTCGACAGGGGCAGAGACCCAGTACTTC
>TRBJ2-1|15|few|TRBD2|TRBV30
CAWMGGGRARNEQFF
TGTGCCTGGATGGGTGGCGGGAGAGCCCGTAATGAGCAGTTCTTC
>TRBJ2-1|15|.|TRBD1|TRBV9
CASSVGTGGWDEQFF
TGTGCCAGCAGCGTCGGGACAGGGGGCTGGGATGAGCAGTTCTTC
>TRBJ1-4|15|few|.|TRBV4-2
CASSQERATNEKLFF
TGTGCCAGCAGCCAGGAAAGAGCAACTAATGAAAAACTGTTTTTT
>TRBJ1-2|14|few|TRBD1|TRBV28
CASRLGQGRYGYTF
TGTGCCAGCAGGCTAGGACAGGGCCGCTATGGCTACACCTTC
>TRBJ1-6|14|.|.|TRBV5-4
CASSLESGNSPLHF
TGTGCCAGCAGCTTGGAATCCGGGAATTCACCCCTCCACTTT
>TRBJ2-3|13|.|.|TRBV27
CASSLKRTDTQYF
TGTGCCAGCAGTCTAAAACGCACAGATACGCAGTATTTT
>TRBJ2-3|14|.|.|TRBV7-2
CASSLKTYTDTQYF
TGTGCCAGCAGCTTAAAGACTTACACAGATACGCAGTATTTT
>TRBJ1-2|14|few|.|TRBV9
CASSVVSDNYGYTF
TGTGCCAGCAGCGTAGTGTCAGACAACTATGGCTACACCTTC
>TRBJ1-4|15|few|.|TRBV28
CASQSPPKFGEKLFF
TGTGCCAGCCAGAGCCCCCCCAAATTCGGTGAAAAACTGTTTTTT
>TRBJ1-2|13|.|.|TRBV30
CAWDLRGTYGYTF
TGTGCCTGGGATCTTCGGGGTACCTATGGCTACACCTTC
>TRBJ2-2|14|.|.|TRBV2
CASSDQGYTGELFF
TGTGCCAGCAGTGACCAGGGATACACCGGGGAGCTGTTTTTT
>TRBJ2-1|15|.|TRBD2|TRBV28
CASSPSGSSYNEQFF
TGTGCCAGCAGCCCTAGCGGGAGCTCCTACAATGAGCAGTTCTTC
>TRBJ2-3|17|few|.|TRBV7-2
CASSLASPRGFTDTQYF
TGTGCCAGCAGCTTAGCGTCTCCCAGGGGATTCACAGATACGCAGTATTTT
>TRBJ2-7|12|.|.|TRBV7-2
CASSPDAYEQYF
TGTGCCAGCAGCCCGGACGCCTACGAGCAGTACTTC
>TRBJ2-1|16|few|TRBD2|TRBV25-1
CASSSGTSGKRDEQFF
TGTGCCAGCAGCTCCGGGACTAGCGGGAAGAGGGATGAGCAGTTCTTC
>TRBJ1-2|15|few|.|TRBV4-1
CASSQDRGTEYGYTF
TGCGCCAGCAGCCAAGATCGAGGGACGGAGTATGGCTACACCTTC
>TRBJ2-1|13|few|.|TRBV29-1
CSVTRTDYNEQFF
TGCAGCGTTACTCGGACTGACTACAATGAGCAGTTCTTC
>TRBJ2-5|16|few|.|TRBV4-1
CASSQDSGGAKETQYF
TGCGCCAGCAGCCAAGATAGTGGCGGAGCCAAAGAGACCCAGTACTTC
>TRBJ2-1|17|few|.|TRBV4-3
CASSQDGHPSSYNEQFF
TGCGCCAGCAGCCAAGATGGGCACCCTAGCTCCTACAATGAGCAGTTCTTC
>TRBJ1-2|15|few|.|TRBV5-1
CASSPLPGTDYGYTF
TGCGCCAGCAGCCCCCTTCCAGGGACCGACTATGGCTACACCTTC